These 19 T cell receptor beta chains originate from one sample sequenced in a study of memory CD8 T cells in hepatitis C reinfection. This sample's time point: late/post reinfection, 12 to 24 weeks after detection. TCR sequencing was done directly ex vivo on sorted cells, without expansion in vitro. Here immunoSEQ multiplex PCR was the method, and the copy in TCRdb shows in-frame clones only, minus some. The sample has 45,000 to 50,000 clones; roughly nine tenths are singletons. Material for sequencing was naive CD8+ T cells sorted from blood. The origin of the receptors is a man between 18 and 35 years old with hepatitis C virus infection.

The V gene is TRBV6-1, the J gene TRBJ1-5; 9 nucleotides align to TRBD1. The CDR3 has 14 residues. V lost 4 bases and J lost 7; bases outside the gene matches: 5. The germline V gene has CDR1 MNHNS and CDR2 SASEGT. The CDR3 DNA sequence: TGTGCCAGCAGTGGTACAGGGGGCGGGCAGCCCCAGCATTTT. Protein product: CASSGTGGGQPQHF.

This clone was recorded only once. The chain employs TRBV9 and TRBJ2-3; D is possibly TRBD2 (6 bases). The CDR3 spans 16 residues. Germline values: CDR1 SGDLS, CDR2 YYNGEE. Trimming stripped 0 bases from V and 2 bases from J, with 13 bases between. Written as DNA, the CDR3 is TGTGCCAGCAGCGTAGCTTGGGCGGGGACCACAGATACGCAGTATTTT. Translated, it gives CASSVAWAGTTDTQYF.

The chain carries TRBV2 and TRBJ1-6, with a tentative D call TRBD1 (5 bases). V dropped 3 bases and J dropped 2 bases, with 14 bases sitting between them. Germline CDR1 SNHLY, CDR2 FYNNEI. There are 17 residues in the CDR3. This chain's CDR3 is CASSDKAGYTYNSPLHF. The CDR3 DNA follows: TGTGCCAGCAGTGATAAGGCAGGGTACACCTATAATTCACCCCTCCACTTT.

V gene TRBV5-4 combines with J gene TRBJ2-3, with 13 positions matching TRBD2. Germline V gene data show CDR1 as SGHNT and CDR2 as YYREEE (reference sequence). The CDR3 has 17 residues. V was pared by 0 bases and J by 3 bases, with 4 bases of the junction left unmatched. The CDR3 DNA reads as TGTGCCAGCAGCTTGGGACTAGCGGGGGGCGGGACAGATACGCAGTATTTT. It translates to CASSLGLAGGGTDTQYF.

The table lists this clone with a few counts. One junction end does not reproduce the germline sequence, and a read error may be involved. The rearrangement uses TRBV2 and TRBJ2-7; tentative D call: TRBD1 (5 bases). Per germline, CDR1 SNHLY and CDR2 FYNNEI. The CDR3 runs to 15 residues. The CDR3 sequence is CASSEFRQSSDEQYF. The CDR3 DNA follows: TGTGCCAGCAGTGAATTCAGACAGTCCTCCGACGAGCAGTACTTC. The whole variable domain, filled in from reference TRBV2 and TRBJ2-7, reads EPEVTQTPSHQVTQMGQEVILRCVPISNHLYFYWYRQILGQKVEFLVSFYNNEISEKSEIFDDQFSVERPDGSNFTLKIRSTKLEDSAMYFCASSEFRQSSDEQYFGPGTRLTVT.

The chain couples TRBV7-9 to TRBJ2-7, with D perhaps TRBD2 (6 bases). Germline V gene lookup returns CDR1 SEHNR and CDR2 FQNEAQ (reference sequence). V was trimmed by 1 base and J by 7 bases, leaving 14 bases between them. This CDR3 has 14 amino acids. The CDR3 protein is CASSLDSGLGEQYF. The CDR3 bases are TGTGCCAGCAGCTTAGATAGCGGACTGGGGGAGCAGTACTTC.

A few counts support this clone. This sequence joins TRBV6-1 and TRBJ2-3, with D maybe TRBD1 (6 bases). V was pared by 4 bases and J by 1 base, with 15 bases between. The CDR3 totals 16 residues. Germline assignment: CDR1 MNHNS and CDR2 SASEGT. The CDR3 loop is CASSGPRDIRTDTQYF. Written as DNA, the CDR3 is TGTGCCAGCAGTGGACCCCGGGACATACGCACAGATACGCAGTATTTT.

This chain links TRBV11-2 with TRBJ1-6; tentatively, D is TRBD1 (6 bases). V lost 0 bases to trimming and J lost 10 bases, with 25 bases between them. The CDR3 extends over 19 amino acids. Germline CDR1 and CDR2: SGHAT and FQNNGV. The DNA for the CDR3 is TGTGCCAGCAGCTTAGATGGTCTGTCTAGGGACATCGGTAGGTCACCCCTCCACTTT. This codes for CASSLDGLSRDIGRSPLHF.

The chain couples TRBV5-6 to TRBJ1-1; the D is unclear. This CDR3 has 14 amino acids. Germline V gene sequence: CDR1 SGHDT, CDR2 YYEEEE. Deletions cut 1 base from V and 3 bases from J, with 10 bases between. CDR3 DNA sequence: TGTGCCAGCAGCTTGCATTTACTGGACACTGAAGCTTTCTTT. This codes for CASSLHLLDTEAFF.

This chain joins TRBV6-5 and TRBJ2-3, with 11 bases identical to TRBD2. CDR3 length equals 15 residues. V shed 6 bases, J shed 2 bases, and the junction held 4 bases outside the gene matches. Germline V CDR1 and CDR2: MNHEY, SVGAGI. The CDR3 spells CASSPTSGNTDTQYF. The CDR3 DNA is TGTGCCAGCAGCCCGACTAGCGGGAACACAGATACGCAGTATTTT.

The DNA for the CDR3 is TGTGCCAGCAGCTACGGACTGAGCACAGATACGCAGTATTTT. Its translation: CASSYGLSTDTQYF. The chain employs TRBV11-3 and TRBJ2-3; weak D call: TRBD2 (5 bases). Germline V gene lookup returns CDR1 SGHNT and CDR2 YENEEA. This CDR3 region has 14 residues. Trimming took off 4 bases at V and 0 bases at J, with 8 bases between the two ends.

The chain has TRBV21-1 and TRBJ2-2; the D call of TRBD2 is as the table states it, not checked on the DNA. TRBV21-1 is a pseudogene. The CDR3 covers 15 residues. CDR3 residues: CASSKALRATGELFF. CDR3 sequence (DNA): TGTGCCAGCAGCAAAGCGCTCCGGGCGACCGGGGAGCTGTTCTTT.

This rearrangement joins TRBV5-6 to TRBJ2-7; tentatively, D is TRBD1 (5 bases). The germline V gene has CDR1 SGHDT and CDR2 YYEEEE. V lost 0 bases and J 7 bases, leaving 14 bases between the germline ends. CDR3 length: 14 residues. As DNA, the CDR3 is TGTGCCAGCAGCTTGGACAGGAACCTGCTGGAGCAGTACGTC. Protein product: CASSLDRNLLEQYV.

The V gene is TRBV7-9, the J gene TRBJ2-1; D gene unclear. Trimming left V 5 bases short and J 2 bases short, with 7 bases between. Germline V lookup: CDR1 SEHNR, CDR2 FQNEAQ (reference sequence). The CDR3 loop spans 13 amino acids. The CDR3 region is CASSPPTYNEQFF. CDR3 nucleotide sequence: TGTGCCAGCAGCCCGCCTACCTACAATGAGCAGTTCTTC.

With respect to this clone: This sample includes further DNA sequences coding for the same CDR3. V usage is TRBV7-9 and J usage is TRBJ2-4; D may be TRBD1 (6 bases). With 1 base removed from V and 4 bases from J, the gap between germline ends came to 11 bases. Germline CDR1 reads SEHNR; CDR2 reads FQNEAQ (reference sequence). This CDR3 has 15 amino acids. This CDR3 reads CASSLGQGRKNIQYF. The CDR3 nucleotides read TGTGCCAGCAGCTTAGGGCAGGGGAGAAAAAACATTCAGTACTTC. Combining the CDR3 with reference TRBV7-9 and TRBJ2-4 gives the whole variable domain DTGVSQNPRHKITKRGQNVTFRCDPISEHNRLYWYRQTLGQGPEFLTYFQNEAQLEKSRLLSDRFSAERPKGSFSTLEIQRTEQGDSAMYLCASSLGQGRKNIQYFGAGTRLSVL.

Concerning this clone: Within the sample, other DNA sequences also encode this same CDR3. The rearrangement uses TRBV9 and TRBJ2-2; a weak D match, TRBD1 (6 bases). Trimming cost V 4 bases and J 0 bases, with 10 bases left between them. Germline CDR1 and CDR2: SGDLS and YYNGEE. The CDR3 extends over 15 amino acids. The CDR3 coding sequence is TGTGCCAGCAGCCCCTGGACAGCGAACACCGGGGAGCTGTTTTTT. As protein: CASSPWTANTGELFF. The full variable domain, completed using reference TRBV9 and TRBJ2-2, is DSGVTQTPKHLITATGQRVTLRCSPRSGDLSVYWYQQSLDQGLQFLIQYYNGEERAKGNILERFSAQQFPDLHSELNLSSLELGDSALYFCASSPWTANTGELFFGEGSRLTVL.

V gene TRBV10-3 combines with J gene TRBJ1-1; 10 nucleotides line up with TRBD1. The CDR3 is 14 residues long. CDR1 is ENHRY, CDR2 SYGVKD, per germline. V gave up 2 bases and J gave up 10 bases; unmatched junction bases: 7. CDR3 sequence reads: CAISEDRGPRGAFF. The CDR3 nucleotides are TGTGCCATCAGTGAGGACAGGGGGCCAAGAGGAGCTTTCTTT.

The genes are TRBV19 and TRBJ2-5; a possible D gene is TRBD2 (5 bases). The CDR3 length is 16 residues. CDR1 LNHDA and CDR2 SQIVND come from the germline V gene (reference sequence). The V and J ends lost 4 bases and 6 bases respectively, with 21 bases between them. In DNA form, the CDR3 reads TGTGCCAGTAGTAAGGCCTCAAGGACTGCCGGACAGACCCAGTACTTC. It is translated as CASSKASRTAGQTQYF.

The CDR3 region is CATSRDLLQGGWGQYV. In nucleotides, the CDR3 is TGTGCCACCAGCAGAGATTTGTTACAGGGGGGGTGGGGGCAGTACGTC. The rearrangement joins TRBV15 to TRBJ2-7, with D possibly TRBD1 on 8 matching bases. The CDR3 contains 16 residues. Looked up from germline, CDR1 is LNHNV and CDR2 is YYDKDF (reference sequence). Trimming left V 0 bases short and J 9 bases short, with 21 bases between.